The 15 T cell receptor beta chains below were found in one sample sequenced in a study of T cells after yellow fever vaccination. TCRdb called the 5' RACE reads again in MiXCR, with one record for every CDR3 protein. The sample includes about 68,000 distinct CDR3 sequences, about 7% of them seen just once. Sample: CD8+ T cells sorted from PBMCs, taken roughly 45 days after the first yellow fever vaccination. The receptors were gathered from a man aged 18 to 29 who received the YFV17D yellow fever vaccine.

The gene calls are TRBV7-9 and TRBJ1-1; D gene uncertain. Germline assignment: CDR1 SEHNR and CDR2 FQNEAQ (reference sequence). The V end was cut by 0 bases, the J end by 0 bases, with 11 bases between. The CDR3 spans 16 residues. The chain's CDR3 is CASSLALMRVNTEAFF. The CDR3 DNA follows: TGTGCCAGCAGCTTAGCGCTCATGAGGGTGAACACTGAAGCTTTCTTT.

In its sample, this clonotype was seen a few times. The chain joins TRBV7-2 to TRBJ2-7; maybe TRBD1 (5 bases). This CDR3 has 17 residues. Germline CDR1 reads SGHTA; CDR2 reads FQGNSA. V lost 1 base, J lost 1 base, and 17 bases lay in between. CDR3 DNA sequence: TGTGCCAGCAGCTTAGTATCAGGCAGGGCCCTATCCTACGAGCAGTACTTC. Translated: CASSLVSGRALSYEQYF.

This clonotype was seen a few times. This rearrangement joins TRBV6-5 to TRBJ2-5, with 9 bases aligning to TRBD1. Germline V gene sequence: CDR1 MNHEY, CDR2 SVGAGI. V shed 4 bases and J 4 bases; nucleotides not matched to a gene: 7. The CDR3 is made up of 15 amino acids. For the CDR3, the DNA is TGTGCCAGCAGTTCCCCGCGGACAGGGGTAGAGACCCAGTACTTC. It yields the protein CASSSPRTGVETQYF.

At least ten counts were recorded for this clonotype. The J gene is TRBJ1-1, the V gene TRBV6-1, with a possible D match to TRBD1 (6 bases). The CDR3 length is 14 residues. Germline CDR1 reads MNHNS; CDR2 reads SASEGT. Trimming removed 7 bases from V and 1 base from J, with 13 bases in between. CDR3 coding DNA: TGTGCCAGCACCGGGGGGGCCGAGAACACTGAAGCTTTCTTT. Amino acids: CASTGGAENTEAFF.

This clonotype was found many times. The chain carries TRBV5-1 and TRBJ2-5; D is undetermined. Germline lookup yields CDR1 SGHRS and CDR2 YFSETQ. This CDR3 region has 14 residues. The V end lost 3 bases, the J end lost 4 bases, and 13 bases lay between the germline ends. CDR3 amino acids: CASSWSDAGETQYF. The CDR3 DNA reads as TGCGCCAGCAGCTGGAGCGACGCAGGAGAGACCCAGTACTTC.

This clonotype was recorded at least ten times. In nucleotides, the CDR3 is TGTGCCTGGAGTGTCGGGGGTGAGACCGGGGAGCTGTTTTTT. Protein sequence: CAWSVGGETGELFF. J is TRBJ2-2 and V is TRBV30; possible D gene TRBD2, 6 bases. V was pared by 0 bases and J by 5 bases, with 10 bases between. Germline assignment: CDR1 GTSNPN and CDR2 SVGIG (reference sequence). The CDR3 covers 14 residues.

This clonotype was seen ten or more times. The chain employs TRBV7-9 and TRBJ2-2; D not resolved. From germline, CDR1 is SEHNR and CDR2 FQNEAQ (reference sequence). V dropped 5 bases and J dropped 0 bases, with 13 bases sitting between them. The CDR3 sequence is 16 residues long. The CDR3 protein is CASSPQTVANTGELFF. The CDR3, as DNA: TGTGCCAGCAGCCCCCAGACTGTGGCGAACACCGGGGAGCTGTTTTTT.

The chain carries TRBV20-1 and TRBJ2-1; TRBD1 or TRBD2 may be the D gene (5 bases each). V gave up 0 bases and J gave up 6 bases, with 21 bases separating them. Germline V gives CDR1 DFQATT, CDR2 SNEGSKA (reference sequence). CDR3 size: 17 residues. The DNA for the CDR3 is TGCAGTGCTAGAGACCGTTCGGGGCCGGGGCTTCTCAATGAGCAGTTCTTC. Protein sequence: CSARDRSGPGLLNEQFF.

In this sample, this clonotype turned up many times. The chain carries TRBV7-6 and TRBJ2-2, with a weak D call TRBD1 (6 bases). This CDR3 has 17 residues. Germline V gene sequence: CDR1 SGHVS, CDR2 FNYEAQ. The germline V and J ends were trimmed by 2 bases and 1 base, with 14 bases remaining between them. In nucleotides, the CDR3 is TGTGCCAGCAGCTTAAGCAGGGGCGCTCTGAACACCGGGGAGCTGTTTTTT. Translated: CASSLSRGALNTGELFF.

This clonotype was observed a handful of times. The J gene is TRBJ2-3, the V gene TRBV7-2; D may be TRBD1 or TRBD2 (5 bases each). The CDR3 covers 22 residues. V was trimmed by 1 base and J by 0 bases, leaving 29 bases between them. Germline CDR1 reads SGHTA; CDR2 reads FQGNSA. CDR3 DNA sequence: TGTGCCAGCAGCTTAGGGGGTTGGGGCACAACGGCCGAGGGCGGGAGCACAGATACGCAGTATTTT. As protein: CASSLGGWGTTAEGGSTDTQYF.

At least ten counts were recorded for this clonotype. The chain employs TRBV7-8 and TRBJ2-1; D not certain. V gave up 1 base and J gave up 1 base, with 11 bases separating them. Germline lookup yields CDR1 SGHVS and CDR2 FQNEAQ. This CDR3 comprises 16 residues. DNA for the CDR3: TGTGCCAGCAGCTTAGAGAGCCACACTTCCTACAATGAGCAGTTCTTC. It is translated as CASSLESHTSYNEQFF.

This clonotype has ten or more counts. This chain links TRBV7-9 with TRBJ2-7; no reliable D call. Trimming took 5 bases from V and 2 from J, leaving 10 bases between them. The CDR3 spans 13 residues. The germline V gene has CDR1 SEHNR and CDR2 FQNEAQ (reference sequence). CDR3 nucleotides: TGTGCCAGCAGCCGGGTTAACACCTACGAGCAGTACTTC. This sequence encodes CASSRVNTYEQYF. Full variable domain (outside the CDR3, taken from reference TRBV7-9 and TRBJ2-7): DTGVSQNPRHKITKRGQNVTFRCDPISEHNRLYWYRQTLGQGPEFLTYFQNEAQLEKSRLLSDRFSAERPKGSFSTLEIQRTEQGDSAMYLCASSRVNTYEQYFGPGTRLTVT.

The V gene is TRBV6-1, the J gene TRBJ2-7, with 7 bases fitting TRBD1. With V trimmed by 5 bases and J by 6 bases, 7 bases remained unmatched. CDR3 size: 13 residues. Germline V lookup: CDR1 MNHNS, CDR2 SASEGT. The CDR3 sequence: CASSPDRISEQYF. In nucleotides, the CDR3 is TGTGCCAGCAGTCCGGACAGGATCAGCGAGCAGTACTTC.

This clonotype appeared many times. The chain is built from TRBV10-3 and TRBJ2-1; D remains unclear. Germline CDR1 and CDR2: ENHRY and SYGVKD. The CDR3 length is 15 residues. V shed 0 bases and J shed 0 bases, with 6 bases lying between them. The CDR3 nucleotides read TGTGCCATCAGTGAGTCGATGGGCTCCTACAATGAGCAGTTCTTC. It specifies CAISESMGSYNEQFF.

This clonotype was seen repeatedly, ten times or more. The chain carries TRBV24-1 and TRBJ2-3; 10 nucleotides line up with TRBD1. This CDR3 is 16 amino acids long. The J segment lost 5 bases and the V segment lost 0 bases, leaving 4 bases of the junction unmatched. The V gene's germline CDR1 is KGHDR and CDR2 SFDVKD. CDR3 loop: CATSDLETGGEDTQYF. CDR3 nucleotide sequence: TGTGCCACCAGTGATTTGGAGACAGGGGGCGAAGATACGCAGTATTTT.